The entry below gives a single TCR beta chain sequence along with its context. The antigen remains unidentified. These data belong to a study of OX40 agonist ivuxolimab in advanced cancers. Across the study: A mean age of roughly 60 years, range about 20 to 85, was recorded, and over 65% were male. Three patients responded partially, comprising one with hepatocellular carcinoma and two with cutaneous melanoma. Study-level findings and limits: At 0.1 to 3.0 mg/kg, CD4+ and CD8+ blood T cells expanded clonally by week 6.

Peripheral blood came from all dose cohorts at three timepoints. The method was immunoSEQ multiplex PCR; TCRdb's version includes in-frame clones alone and lacks a portion of them. The sample contains 52,000 or so clones, 84% of which appear only once. The CDR3 runs 14 residues. Per the germline V gene, CDR1 is SGHAT and CDR2 is FQNNGV. The V gene end was trimmed by 1 base and the J gene end by 5 bases; junction bases not matched to a gene: 3. The receptor was derived from an adult with an advanced solid tumor such as melanoma, head and neck, liver or kidney cancer. The specimen comprised CD4+ or CD8+ T cells sorted from blood, sampled in a trial of the OX40 agonist ivuxolimab. The chain combines TRBV11-2 with TRBJ2-5, with 8 bases matching TRBD1. CDR3 nucleotides: TGTGCCAGCAGCTTAGGGCAGGGGGCTGAGACCCAGTACTTC. Translating it yields CASSLGQGAETQYF.